This entry is about one T cell receptor (beta chain). The data were obtained in a study of blood T cell repertoires in COVID-19. About the research overall: Samples taken during acute and convalescent COVID-19 were collected in the United States, Italy and Spain. PBMCs, B-cell-depleted T cells, or T cells were the source of the cDNA or gDNA that made up the material.

Data came from immunoSEQ multiplex PCR; TCRdb stores just in-frame clones and leaves some out. The sample comprises around 40,000 clones, less than 85% of which are singletons, and roughly 21% rests with the top ten. The CDR3 extends over 17 amino acids. Trimming took 4 bases from V and 4 from J; bases not matched to a gene: 5. Germline V gene data show CDR1 as SGHNT and CDR2 as YENEEA. The receptor was derived from a man in his 70s with acute or convalescent COVID-19. This chain connects TRBV11-3 to TRBJ2-2; the match to TRBD2 covers 14 bases. What was sequenced was peripheral blood. The CDR3 loop reads CASSSGTSGSGTGELFF. DNA for the CDR3: TGTGCCAGCAGCTCCGGGACTAGCGGGAGTGGCACCGGGGAGCTGTTTTTT. The complete variable domain, with remaining parts taken from reference TRBV11-3 and TRBJ2-2, reads EAGVVQSPRYKIIEKKQPVAFWCNPISGHNTLYWYLQNLGQGPELLIRYENEEAVDDSQLPKDRFSAERLKGVDSTLKIQPAELGDSAVYLCASSSGTSGSGTGELFFGEGSRLTVL.